This T cell receptor beta chain was recorded in a study of blood T cell repertoires in COVID-19. Authors' data handling: Amplification of reference gene primers provided the estimated nucleated cell counts. TCRdb's copy holds only in-frame clones and misses some; the assay was immunoSEQ multiplex PCR. V and J calls and clone size come straight from that table; D and trimming were deduced from the DNA. The table includes about 160,000 clones, around 84% detected once. The CDR3 is made up of 15 amino acids. Trimming took 5 bases from V and 4 from J; bases not matched to a gene: 10. The germline CDR1 and CDR2 sequences are SGHVS and FQNEAQ.

The chain has TRBV7-8 and TRBJ2-7, with 8 nucleotides matching TRBD2. The sequenced material came from PBMCs or T cells enriched from blood (not recorded which). This sequence originates from a woman in her 50s who had recovered from COVID-19. DNA of the CDR3: TGTGCCAGCAGCGTGAGCGGGGGACATTCATACGAGCAGTACTTC. Its translation: CASSVSGGHSYEQYF.